This entry concerns a single T cell receptor (beta chain). Its antigen is not identified. This sample's time point: week 35, safety follow-up. Vaccinated patients received 300 ug of mutant IDH1 20-mer peptide per dose, with topical imiquimod. Method: immunoSEQ multiplex PCR; TCRdb's copy keeps in-frame clones and lacks some. The table records roughly 52,000 clones, 76% of them present only once. This record belongs to a study of a mutant IDH1 vaccine in newly diagnosed glioma. Whole-study context: Treated patients had a mean age of approximately 40 years and a 62.5% male, approximately 38% female split.

This CDR3 has 14 amino acids. The V end lost 0 bases, the J end lost 0 bases, and 6 bases lay between the germline ends. Germline V gene lookup returns CDR1 SGHRS and CDR2 YFSETQ. Overall study results and limits: Among all patients, vaccine-induced immune responses occurred in approximately 93%.

The origin of this receptor is a man aged 35-49 years with glioma. V gene TRBV5-1 combines with J gene TRBJ1-2; D is ambiguous. The source material was PBMCs, sampled from a glioma patient whose treatment included an IDH1 peptide vaccine. The CDR3 DNA reads TGCGCCAGCAGCTTGGACGGAGCTAACTATGGCTACACCTTC. The encoded protein is CASSLDGANYGYTF.